This T cell receptor beta chain was retrieved from a study of T cells after yellow fever vaccination. Study overall: Fractions low in cell number were prepared with SMART-Seq v4 Ultra Low Input. Notes on the study in general: Post-booster samples contained most primary-vaccination clones (around 95% CD4, about 90% CD8).

The CDR3 is 13 residues long. They built TCR cDNA with 5'RACE template switching, a step that put in a universal primer site and UMIs. TCRdb fed the 5' RACE reads into MiXCR, producing one record per CDR3 protein. This sample has some 420,000 distinct CDR3 sequences; 18% occur once, and the top ten carry about 18%. Of note for this clonotype: Its antigen is not known.

The source of this sequence is a man in his late teens or twenties who received the YFV17D yellow fever vaccine. The chain couples TRBV21-1 to TRBJ2-3; TRBD1, the D gene given by the table, was not confirmed from the DNA. TRBV21-1 is listed as a pseudogene. Material: PBMCs, obtained before the yellow fever booster vaccination. The CDR3 loop is CASRTRGTDTQYF. The CDR3 nucleotides read TGTGCCAGCAGGACCAGGGGTACAGATACGCAGTATTTT.